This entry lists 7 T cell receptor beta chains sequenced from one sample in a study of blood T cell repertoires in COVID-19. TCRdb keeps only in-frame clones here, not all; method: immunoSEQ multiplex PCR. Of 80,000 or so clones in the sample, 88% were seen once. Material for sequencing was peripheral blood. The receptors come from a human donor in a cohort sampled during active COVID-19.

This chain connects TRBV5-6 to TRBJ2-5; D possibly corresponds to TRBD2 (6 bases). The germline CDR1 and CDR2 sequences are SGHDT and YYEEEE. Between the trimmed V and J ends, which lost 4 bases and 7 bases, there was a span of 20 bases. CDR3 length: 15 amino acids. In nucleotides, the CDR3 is TGTGCCAGCAGCGGAACGACTAGAACAAGAGGGACCCAGTACTTC. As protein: CASSGTTRTRGTQYF.

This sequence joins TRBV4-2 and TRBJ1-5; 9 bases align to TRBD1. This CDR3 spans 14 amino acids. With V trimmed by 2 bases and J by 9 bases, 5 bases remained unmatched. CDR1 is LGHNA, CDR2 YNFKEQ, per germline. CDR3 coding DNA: TGTGCCAGCAGCCAACCGGGACAGGGAAGGCCCCAGCATTTT. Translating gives CASSQPGQGRPQHF.

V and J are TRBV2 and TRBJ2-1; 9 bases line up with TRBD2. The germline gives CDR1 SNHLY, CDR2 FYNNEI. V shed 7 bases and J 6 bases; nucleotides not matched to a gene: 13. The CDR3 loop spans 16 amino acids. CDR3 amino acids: CASTTIRASGANEQFF. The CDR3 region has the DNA TGTGCCAGCACCACGATTCGGGCTAGCGGGGCCAATGAGCAGTTCTTC. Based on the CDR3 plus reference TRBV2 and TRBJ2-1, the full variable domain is EPEVTQTPSHQVTQMGQEVILRCVPISNHLYFYWYRQILGQKVEFLVSFYNNEISEKSEIFDDQFSVERPDGSNFTLKIRSTKLEDSAMYFCASTTIRASGANEQFFGPGTRLTVL.

CDR3 coding DNA: TGTGCCAGCAGCTTAAACGCCGGTCGGGATAATTCACCCCTCCACTTT. Translated, it gives CASSLNAGRDNSPLHF. The chain has TRBV7-2 and TRBJ1-6, with no clear D. The CDR3 has 16 amino acids. Germline lookup yields CDR1 SGHTA and CDR2 FQGNSA. Deletions cut 2 bases from V and 5 bases from J, with 13 bases between.

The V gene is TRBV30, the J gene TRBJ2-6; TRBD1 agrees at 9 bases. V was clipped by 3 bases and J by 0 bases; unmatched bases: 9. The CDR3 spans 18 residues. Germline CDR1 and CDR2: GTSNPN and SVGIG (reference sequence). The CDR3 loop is CAWRGGGTGSSGANVLTF. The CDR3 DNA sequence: TGTGCCTGGAGAGGGGGAGGGACAGGGAGCTCTGGGGCCAACGTCCTGACTTTC.

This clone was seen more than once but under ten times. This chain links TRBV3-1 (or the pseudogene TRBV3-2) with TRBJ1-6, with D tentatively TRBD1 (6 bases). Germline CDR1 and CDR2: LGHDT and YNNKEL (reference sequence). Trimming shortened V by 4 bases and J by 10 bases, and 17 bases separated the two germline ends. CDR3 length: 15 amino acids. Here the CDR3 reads CASSPTGQGRSPLHF. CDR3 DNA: TGTGCCAGCAGCCCTACTGGGCAGGGGCGCTCACCCCTCCACTTT.

This CDR3 reads CATSPGLNPYEQYF. DNA of the CDR3: TGTGCCACTTCACCGGGACTTAACCCCTACGAGCAGTACTTC. The chain combines TRBV30 with TRBJ2-7; a weak D match, TRBD2 (6 bases). This CDR3 contains 14 residues. With 8 bases removed from V and 2 bases from J, the gap between germline ends came to 19 bases. CDR1 and CDR2 (germline): GTSNPN, SVGIG (reference sequence).